This entry lists 29 T cell receptor beta chains sequenced from one sample in a study of circulating CD8 cells and anti-PD-1 response in melanoma. Live CD3+CD8+TCRalphabeta+ cells were sorted into four subsets by PD-1 and/or TIGIT. Using approximately 15 ng of total RNA, TCR libraries were made with the QIAseq Immune Repertoire TCR panel. TCRdb independently ran MiXCR on the reads; one entry per CDR3 protein. The profile shows about 320 distinct CDR3 sequences, less than 5% of them singletons. The sample here was CD8+ T cells from PBMCs, taken at baseline or after one month of anti-PD-1 therapy (not recorded which). The receptors stem from a human donor with melanoma.

This clonotype is labeled large (0.1 to 1%). This CDR3 is CAISAGDKEKLFF. For the CDR3, the DNA is TGTGCCATCAGCGCAGGGGACAAGGAAAAACTGTTTTTT. The rearrangement uses TRBV10-3 and TRBJ1-4; weak D call: TRBD1 (6 bases). The length of the CDR3 is 13 residues. V was clipped by 6 bases and J by 8 bases, with 13 bases between them. Germline V CDR1 and CDR2: ENHRY, SYGVKD.

This clonotype is large by share. V gene TRBV30 combines with J gene TRBJ1-1; D perhaps matches TRBD1 (6 bases). This CDR3 spans 14 amino acids. With 4 bases removed from V and 6 bases from J, the gap between germline ends came to 18 bases. The V gene's germline CDR1 is GTSNPN and CDR2 SVGIG (reference sequence). The DNA of the CDR3 is TGTGCCTGGAAGTTTGGGGGGCCTAACGCTGAAGCTTTCTTT. Protein sequence: CAWKFGGPNAEAFF.

This clonotype is labeled medium-sized. CDR3 residues: CASTRDGGPDTQYF. The CDR3, as DNA: TGTGCCAGCACTCGAGACGGTGGGCCAGATACGCAGTATTTT. This chain connects TRBV12-3 or TRBV12-4 to TRBJ2-3; D is unresolved. The V end lost 7 bases, the J end lost 4 bases, and 15 bases lay between the germline ends. This CDR3 spans 14 amino acids.

Sample share makes this clonotype large. The chain combines TRBV15 with TRBJ1-4, with 9 positions matching TRBD1. This CDR3 region has 16 residues. Germline CDR1 reads LNHNV; CDR2 reads YYDKDF (reference sequence). The V and J ends lost 2 bases and 8 bases, in that order; junction bases with no gene match: 9. Here the CDR3 reads CATSRSKTGGREKLFF. CDR3 nucleotides: TGTGCCACCAGCAGAAGCAAGACAGGGGGTCGAGAAAAACTGTTTTTT.

Sample share makes this clonotype large. V gene TRBV4-3 combines with J gene TRBJ2-3; the D is unclear. With 0 bases removed from V and 2 bases from J, the gap between germline ends came to 6 bases. This CDR3 region has 14 residues. Germline V gene lookup returns CDR1 LGHNA and CDR2 YSLEER. CDR3 DNA: TGCGCCAGCAGCCAAGAGATCCTCACAGATACGCAGTATTTT. Its protein is CASSQEILTDTQYF.

By frequency in the sample, this clonotype is large. J is TRBJ2-3 and V is TRBV28; D is unresolved. CDR1 is MDHEN and CDR2 is SYDVKM in the germline V gene. Between the trimmed V and J ends, which lost 8 bases and 6 bases, there was a span of 12 bases. CDR3 size: 12 residues. The CDR3: CASGPGVDTQYF. CDR3 sequence (DNA): TGTGCCAGCGGGCCTGGGGTGGATACGCAGTATTTT.

The chain uses TRBV6-2 or TRBV6-3 and TRBJ2-1; a weak D match, TRBD1 (5 bases). Germline loops: CDR1 MNHEY, CDR2 SVGEGT. Trimming shortened V by 5 bases and J by 4 bases, and 15 bases separated the two germline ends. This CDR3 region has 15 residues. The CDR3 reads CASSPLIRGYNEQFF. The DNA of the CDR3 is TGTGCCAGCAGTCCCCTAATAAGGGGATACAATGAGCAGTTCTTC.

By sample fraction, this clonotype is large. The chain carries TRBV19 and TRBJ2-3; 8 bases match TRBD1. The germline V gene encodes CDR1 LNHDA and CDR2 SQIVND (reference sequence). The CDR3 spans 15 residues. Trimming at V came to 4 bases and at J to 1 base, leaving 4 bases not matched to a gene. For the CDR3, the DNA is TGTGCCAGTAGTACCAGGGGGCCTGGCACAGATACGCAGTATTTT. As protein: CASSTRGPGTDTQYF.

This clonotype is categorized as large. This chain links TRBV28 with TRBJ1-1; 8 bases line up with TRBD1. J gave up 5 bases and V 6 bases, and 2 bases lay outside the gene matches. Germline V gives CDR1 MDHEN, CDR2 SYDVKM. The CDR3 spans 12 residues. The chain's CDR3 is CASSRQGTEAFF. The CDR3 DNA follows: TGTGCCAGCAGCCGACAGGGGACTGAAGCTTTCTTT.

This clonotype is classed as large. The gene calls are TRBV7-3 and TRBJ2-3; 8 bases fit TRBD1. The CDR3 extends over 18 amino acids. The V gene's germline CDR1 is SGHTA and CDR2 FQGTGA. The junction had 11 bases not matched to a gene; V was cut back by 1 base and J by 2 bases. CDR3 amino acids: CASSLRAGGELSTDTQYF. The CDR3 nucleotides are TGTGCCAGCAGCTTAAGGGCAGGGGGCGAATTATCCACAGATACGCAGTATTTT. Full variable domain (outside the CDR3, taken from reference TRBV7-3 and TRBJ2-3): GAGVSQTPSNKVTEKGKYVELRCDPISGHTALYWYRQSLGQGPEFLIYFQGTGAADDSGLPNDRFFAVRPEGSVSTLKIQRTERGDSAVYLCASSLRAGGELSTDTQYFGPGTRLTVL.

Relative to its sample, this clonotype is large. The genes are TRBV4-1 and TRBJ2-5; a weak D match, TRBD2 (7 bases). CDR3 length: 16 residues. CDR1 is MGHRA and CDR2 is YSYEKL in the germline V gene. V lost 3 bases and J lost 3, with 17 bases in between. The CDR3 region has the DNA TGCGCCAGCAGCCATGTCCGGGGGGCTGGGGAAGAGACCCAGTACTTC. Protein: CASSHVRGAGEETQYF.

In its sample, this clonotype was seen a few times. Given the absence of the conserved phenylalanine or tryptophan at the CDR3 end, a read error is likely. The chain carries TRBV27 and TRBJ2-5; maybe TRBD2 (7 bases). Germline CDR1 reads MNHEY; CDR2 reads SMNVEV (reference sequence). Trimming stripped 8 bases from V and 4 bases from J, with 17 bases between. The CDR3 loop spans 14 amino acids. Here the CDR3 DNA reads TGTGCCAGCGGGGGGGCTTTCACGGTAGAGACCCAGTACCTC. Its protein product is CASGGAFTVETQYL.

This clonotype is labeled medium-sized. This sequence joins TRBV19 and TRBJ2-3, with D perhaps assigned TRBD1 or TRBD2 (6 bases each). This CDR3 is 15 amino acids long. The germline V gene encodes CDR1 LNHDA and CDR2 SQIVND (reference sequence). V was pared by 5 bases and J by 0 bases, with 12 bases between. CDR3 coding DNA: TGTGCCAGTAGTTTTTCGGGGGCTAGCACAGATACGCAGTATTTT. This gives the protein CASSFSGASTDTQYF. Based on the CDR3 plus reference TRBV19 and TRBJ2-3, the full variable domain is DGGITQSPKYLFRKEGQNVTLSCEQNLNHDAMYWYRQDPGQGLRLIYYSQIVNDFQKGDIAEGYSVSREKKESFPLTVTSAQKNPTAFYLCASSFSGASTDTQYFGPGTRLTVL.

This clonotype ranks as large. The gene calls are TRBV24-1 and TRBJ1-6, with a weak D call TRBD1 (6 bases). CDR1 KGHDR and CDR2 SFDVKD come from the germline V gene. The CDR3 extends over 20 amino acids. V was clipped by 9 bases and J by 9 bases, with 35 bases between them. The CDR3 sequence: CATAVPDRQGSLYFGSPLHF. CDR3 in DNA: TGTGCCACCGCCGTCCCCGACCGGCAGGGGAGTTTATATTTCGGTTCACCCCTCCACTTT.

This clonotype ranks as large (0.1 to 1%). The chain recombines TRBV4-3 with TRBJ1-6; maybe TRBD1 (5 bases). Germline V gene data show CDR1 as LGHNA and CDR2 as YSLEER. The ends were cut back, 3 bases at V and 9 bases at J, with 15 bases in the middle. CDR3 size: 15 residues. CDR3 nucleotide sequence: TGCGCCAGCAGCCAGAGTGGGACGGGGAGTTCACCCCTCCACTTT. Translated, it gives CASSQSGTGSSPLHF.

By frequency in the sample, this clonotype is medium-sized. This chain uses TRBV2 with TRBJ2-2; weak D call: TRBD2 (6 bases). The germline CDR1 and CDR2 sequences are SNHLY and FYNNEI. The V end was cut by 3 bases, the J end by 1 base, with 12 bases between. The CDR3 runs 16 residues. Here the CDR3 reads CASSEIPAGNTGELFF. For the CDR3, the DNA is TGTGCCAGCAGTGAGATTCCAGCGGGGAACACCGGGGAGCTGTTTTTT. The full variable domain, with the rest looked up from reference TRBV2 and TRBJ2-2, is EPEVTQTPSHQVTQMGQEVILRCVPISNHLYFYWYRQILGQKVEFLVSFYNNEISEKSEIFDDQFSVERPDGSNFTLKIRSTKLEDSAMYFCASSEIPAGNTGELFFGEGSRLTVL.

This clonotype is labeled as large. The rearrangement joins TRBV20-1 to TRBJ2-3; possibly TRBD2 for D (6 bases). Germline V CDR1 and CDR2: DFQATT, SNEGSKA (reference sequence). V lost 5 bases, J lost 2 bases, and 14 bases lay in between. The CDR3 totals 14 residues. In nucleotides, the CDR3 is TGCAGTGCTGGAAGGGACTCGTACACAGATACGCAGTATTTT. Translating gives CSAGRDSYTDTQYF.

By proportion, this clonotype is large. The J gene is TRBJ1-2, the V gene TRBV4-3, with 11 bases identical to TRBD1. The CDR3 consists of 15 residues. Trimming took 2 bases from V and 6 from J; bases not matched to a gene: 5. From germline, CDR1 is LGHNA and CDR2 YSLEER. The CDR3 spells CASSQSRTGGDGYTF. The DNA of the CDR3 is TGCGCCAGCAGCCAAAGCCGGACAGGGGGCGATGGCTACACCTTC.

By sample fraction, this clonotype is large. The V and J genes are TRBV15 and TRBJ2-2, with D hard to call. Germline lookup yields CDR1 LNHNV and CDR2 YYDKDF (reference sequence). CDR3 length equals 14 residues. Trimming shortened V by 6 bases and J by 6 bases, and 14 bases separated the two germline ends. The CDR3, as DNA: TGTGCCACCAGTCCGGGCCCGGAACCCGGGGAGCTGTTTTTT. Translation: CATSPGPEPGELFF.

This clonotype was detected a few times. The chain employs TRBV24-1 and TRBJ2-7; a possible D gene is TRBD2 (5 bases). Per the germline V gene, CDR1 is KGHDR and CDR2 is SFDVKD. Trimming shortened V by 4 bases and J by 3 bases, and 6 bases separated the two germline ends. There are 12 residues in the CDR3. The CDR3 here is CATSERDYEQYF. The CDR3 nucleotides are TGTGCCACCAGTGAACGGGACTACGAGCAGTACTTC.

In its sample, this clonotype is large. The chain carries TRBV27 and TRBJ2-7; 8 nucleotides line up with TRBD1. CDR3 size: 14 residues. Unmatched junction bases numbered 2, after V lost 4 bases and J lost 0 bases. Per the germline V gene, CDR1 is MNHEY and CDR2 is SMNVEV (reference sequence). DNA of the CDR3: TGTGCCAGCAGTTGGGGACAGGTCTCCTACGAGCAGTACTTC. The encoded protein is CASSWGQVSYEQYF.

By share, this clonotype ranks as medium-sized (0.01 to 0.1%). The chain joins TRBV18 to TRBJ2-7; TRBD2 is a possible D gene (5 bases). The CDR3 covers 14 residues. The V end lost 1 base, the J end lost 3 bases, and 10 bases lay between the germline ends. CDR1 is KGHSH, CDR2 LQKENI, per germline. The CDR3 DNA is TGTGCCAGCTCACCACGTCCGGGGTACTACGAGCAGTACTTC. Its translation: CASSPRPGYYEQYF.

The chain couples TRBV30 to TRBJ2-6; 9 nucleotides agree with TRBD2. The CDR3 totals 16 residues. With 5 bases clipped from V and 4 bases from J, the junction kept 9 bases outside the gene matches. The germline gives CDR1 GTSNPN, CDR2 SVGIG (reference sequence). The CDR3 protein is CAWGIAGVSGANVLTF. The CDR3 nucleotides read TGTGCCTGGGGAATAGCGGGAGTATCCGGGGCCAACGTCCTGACTTTC. Full variable domain (remainder filled in from reference TRBV30 and TRBJ2-6): SQTIHQWPATLVQPVGSPLSLECTVEGTSNPNLYWYRQAAGRGLQLLFYSVGIGQISSEVPQNLSASRPQDRQFILSSKKLLLSDSGFYLCAWGIAGVSGANVLTFGAGSRLTVL.

By proportion, this clonotype is large (0.1 to 1%). The chain joins TRBV19 to TRBJ1-4; D is ambiguous. Trimming left V 6 bases short and J 8 bases short, with 13 bases between. Germline CDR1 is LNHDA and CDR2 is SQIVND (reference sequence). The CDR3 is 13 residues long. The CDR3 loop is CASRRGMREKLFF. The CDR3 region has the DNA TGTGCCAGTAGACGGGGAATGCGAGAAAAACTGTTTTTT.

In this sample, this clonotype is medium-sized (0.01 to 0.1%). The chain combines TRBV20-1 with TRBJ1-2; TRBD1 aligns across 7 bases. This CDR3 has 15 amino acids. The junction had 11 bases not matched to a gene; V was cut back by 0 bases and J by 7 bases. Germline V gene data show CDR1 as DFQATT and CDR2 as SNEGSKA (reference sequence). The DNA of the CDR3 is TGCAGTGCTAGAGATCCGTGGACAGGCCCTGGTGGCTACACCTTC. This codes for CSARDPWTGPGGYTF.

Within the sample, this clonotype is large. The V gene is TRBV27, the J gene TRBJ2-1, with TRBD2 identical over 7 bases. The V and J ends lost 5 bases and 5 bases, in that order; junction bases with no gene match: 6. Germline-derived CDR1 and CDR2 are MNHEY and SMNVEV (reference sequence). This CDR3 region has 14 residues. The CDR3 nucleotides are TGTGCCAGCAGTCCTGGGGCGGGGGACAATGAGCAGTTCTTC. Translation: CASSPGAGDNEQFF.

By share, this clonotype counts as large. The rearrangement joins TRBV4-1 to TRBJ2-7; no definite D call. The V end was cut by 4 bases, the J end by 0 bases, with 10 bases between. The CDR3 consists of 14 residues. CDR1 MGHRA and CDR2 YSYEKL come from the germline V gene. CDR3 amino acids: CASSLTESSYEQYF. For the CDR3, the DNA is TGCGCCAGCAGCCTTACCGAGAGCTCCTACGAGCAGTACTTC.

Relative to its sample, this clonotype is large (0.1 to 1%). This chain uses TRBV27 with TRBJ2-7; D is unresolved. Germline loops: CDR1 MNHEY, CDR2 SMNVEV (reference sequence). This CDR3 is 13 amino acids long. Between the trimmed V and J ends, which lost 2 bases and 5 bases, there was a span of 10 bases. The CDR3 region has the DNA TGTGCCAGCAGTTTAGCAGGCTGGGACGAGCAGTACTTC. Its protein product is CASSLAGWDEQYF.

This clonotype is classed as large (0.1 to 1%). The rearrangement uses TRBV20-1 and TRBJ1-1; 7 nucleotides match TRBD1. This CDR3 contains 13 residues. The germline CDR1 and CDR2 sequences are DFQATT and SNEGSKA (reference sequence). V was clipped by 5 bases and J by 4 bases; unmatched bases: 7. For the CDR3, the DNA is TGCAGTGCTGCGACAGGGACGACCACTGAAGCTTTCTTT. It translates to CSAATGTTTEAFF.